Sequencing of this T cell receptor beta chain was carried out in a study of Ad26.COV2.S vaccination and SARS-CoV-2 variants. Study context: The authors gave Ad26.COV2.S intramuscularly, either once or twice 56 days apart. Study-wide points: Spike-specific TCR breadth in vaccine recipients exceeded that seen in placebo recipients.

The treatment here: around 19 received Ad26.COV2.S at low or high dose, single or two shots; 5 received placebo; per-sample allocation not given. Samples analyzed were those drawn on day 63 after the first vaccine or placebo injection. This clone has a single count. Its specificity is not known. Produced via immunoSEQ multiplex PCR; TCRdb's table is partial and in-frame only. Here the sample spans around 300,000 clones, about nine tenths being singletons. The material was peripheral blood, obtained in a trial of Ad26.COV2.S vaccine versus placebo. The clonotype was recovered from a person aged 18-65 years who received the Ad26.COV2.S COVID-19 vaccine or a placebo.

In DNA form, the CDR3 reads TGTGCCAGCAGTTTATTGGAACTGGCGGGAGCTGAGCAGTTCTTC. This codes for CASSLLELAGAEQFF. This sequence joins TRBV27 and TRBJ2-1; 7 nucleotides agree with TRBD2. V was clipped by 1 base and J by 9 bases; unmatched bases: 9. Germline values: CDR1 MNHEY, CDR2 SMNVEV (reference sequence). The CDR3 runs 15 residues.